The source of this TCR beta chain is a study of blood T cell repertoires in COVID-19. Across the whole study: Sample material is recorded as cDNA or gDNA derived from T cells, B-cell-depleted T cells, or PBMCs.

In the authors' methods: Cell counts per sample came from amplifying reference gene primers. The assay was immunoSEQ multiplex PCR, and TCRdb's table has in-frame clones only and misses some. V and J calls and clone size are given by that table; D and trimming were obtained from the DNA. This sample has under 350,000 clones, with 86% found just once. The V gene lost 0 bases and the J gene lost 2 bases, with 8 bases spanning the gap. Germline V gene sequence: CDR1 LGHNA, CDR2 YSLEER. This CDR3 is 16 amino acids long. Source material: PBMCs or T cells enriched from blood (not recorded which). This clonotype was sampled from a woman aged 18-29 years who had recovered from COVID-19. The chain has TRBV4-3 and TRBJ2-6; D not certain. In DNA, the CDR3 is TGCGCCAGCAGCCAAGATCGCCGGGCTGGGGCCAACGTCCTGACTTTC. Its protein is CASSQDRRAGANVLTF.